The rows below give T cell receptor beta chains drawn from one sample of a study of blood T cells in healthy people across ages. TCRdb itself ran the 5' RACE reads through MiXCR, one entry per CDR3 protein. The sample includes over a million distinct CDR3 sequences, approximately 43% seen only once; the top ten take 4%. The sample taken for sequencing was blood. All receptors come from a woman aged 18 to 35 in good health. Each CDR3 is given with its conserved first and last residue. A D gene is named only where the DNA matches it firmly. Size is stated for part of the rows, as once, few or many counts, or as a class when the clone is expanded.

CDR3aa,CDR3nt,v_gene,j_gene,abundance,d_gene
CASSALSETYEQYF,TGTGCCAGCTCGGCCCTAAGTGAAACTTACGAGCAGTACTTC,TRBV12-3/TRBV12-4,TRBJ2-7,NA,NA
CASSYLGPAYNEQYF,TGTGCCAGCAGTTACCTAGGGCCGGCCTACAATGAGCAGTACTTC,TRBV6-2/TRBV6-3,TRBJ2-5,NA,NA
CASSLNLSNQPQHF,TGTGCCAGCAGTTTGAATTTGAGCAATCAGCCCCAGCATTTT,TRBV27,TRBJ1-5,once,NA
CASRNAGASYNEQFF,TGTGCCAGCAGAAACGCGGGCGCCTCCTACAATGAGCAGTTCTTC,TRBV6-2/TRBV6-3,TRBJ2-1,few,NA
CASTLVTEADTQYF,TGTGCCAGCACCTTGGTGACAGAAGCAGATACGCAGTATTTT,TRBV6-2/TRBV6-3,TRBJ2-3,many,NA
CASSLGTGVSTEAFF,TGCGCCAGCAGCTTGGGGACAGGGGTTTCCACTGAAGCTTTCTTT,TRBV5-1,TRBJ1-1,few,TRBD1
CSADQSNEQFF,TGCAGTGCAGATCAGAGTAATGAGCAGTTCTTC,TRBV20-1,TRBJ2-1,NA,NA
CASAKTGTPRRNEQFF,TGTGCCAGCGCCAAAACCGGGACCCCGCGACGGAATGAGCAGTTCTTC,TRBV21-1,TRBJ2-1,few,NA
CARSLSWVNLGEQFF,TGTGCCCGCAGTTTATCGTGGGTAAACCTGGGTGAGCAGTTCTTC,TRBV27,TRBJ2-1,NA,NA
CAGSVRAYEQYF,TGTGCCGGGAGTGTACGGGCCTACGAGCAGTACTTC,TRBV30,TRBJ2-7,NA,NA
CASSHQTGDYGYTF,TGTGCCAGCAGCCATCAGACAGGGGACTATGGCTACACCTTC,TRBV7-9,TRBJ1-2,NA,TRBD1
CATSDTQRSNQPQHF,TGTGCCACCAGTGATACCCAGCGGAGCAATCAGCCCCAGCATTTT,TRBV24-1,TRBJ1-5,few,NA
CASMARADGYTF,TGTGCCAGCATGGCCAGGGCTGATGGCTACACCTTC,TRBV6-6,TRBJ1-2,few,NA
CASSQDLADGGYNEQFF,TGTGCCAGCAGCCAAGATTTAGCGGACGGGGGTTACAATGAGCAGTTCTTC,TRBV3-1,TRBJ2-1,NA,NA
CASRRTGSHGYTF,TGTGCCAGCAGGCGGACAGGGTCACATGGCTACACCTTC,TRBV27,TRBJ1-2,few,TRBD1
CSARDPTGPTYNEQYF,TGCAGTGCTAGAGACCCGACAGGGCCCACCTACAATGAGCAGTACTTC,TRBV20-1,TRBJ2-7,NA,TRBD1
CASSQVYSPNQPQHF,TGCGCCAGCAGCCAAGTATACTCCCCCAATCAGCCCCAGCATTTT,TRBV4-3,TRBJ1-5,NA,NA
CASNRGGTDQPQHF,TGTGCCAGCAACCGGGGGGGGACTGATCAGCCCCAGCATTTT,TRBV7-9,TRBJ1-5,NA,NA
CASSMGSWGYEQYF,TGTGCCAGCAGCATGGGATCGTGGGGCTACGAGCAGTACTTC,TRBV12-3/TRBV12-4,TRBJ2-7,NA,NA
CASSQERTNTDTQYF,TGCGCCAGCAGCCAAGAAAGGACTAACACAGATACGCAGTATTTT,TRBV4-3,TRBJ2-3,NA,NA
CASSPVSGGNQPQHF,TGTGCCAGCAGCCCCGTATCTGGTGGCAATCAGCCCCAGCATTTT,TRBV6-2/TRBV6-3,TRBJ1-5,few,NA
CASLDLKISTNEKLFF,TGTGCCAGTCTGGACCTGAAAATATCAACTAATGAAAAACTGTTTTTT,TRBV19,TRBJ1-4,NA,NA
CASRQGDRRYTIYF,TGTGCCAGCAGACAAGGAGACCGAAGGTACACCATATATTTT,TRBV12-3/TRBV12-4,TRBJ1-3,NA,NA
CASSQQGALLNEQYF,TGTGCCAGCAGCCAACAGGGGGCGCTTCTAAATGAGCAGTACTTC,TRBV7-2,TRBJ2-5,NA,TRBD1
CSAVDRGRADAYEQYF,TGCAGTGCTGTGGACAGAGGCAGGGCCGATGCTTACGAGCAGTACTTC,TRBV20-1,TRBJ2-7,NA,NA
CSVERDPSSYEQYF,TGCAGCGTTGAGCGGGACCCGAGCTCCTACGAGCAGTACTTC,TRBV29-1,TRBJ2-7,many,NA
CASGFSNTDTQYF,TGTGCTAGTGGTTTTTCTAACACAGATACGCAGTATTTT,TRBV12-5,TRBJ2-3,NA,NA
CASKGGRSYGHTF,TGTGCCAGCAAAGGAGGAAGGAGCTATGGCCACACCTTC,TRBV7-9,TRBJ1-2,once,NA
CASSIMGIREQYF,TGTGCCAGTAGTATAATGGGAATTCGGGAGCAGTACTTC,TRBV19,TRBJ2-7,NA,NA
CATSRVPSGVEPQHF,TGTGCCACCAGCAGAGTGCCCTCGGGGGTTGAGCCCCAGCATTTT,TRBV15,TRBJ1-5,few,NA
CSVGGGRDTQYF,TGCAGCGTTGGAGGTGGAAGGGATACGCAGTATTTT,TRBV29-1,TRBJ2-3,many,NA
CASSVSWDNNEQFF,TGTGCCAGCAGCGTAAGTTGGGATAATAATGAGCAGTTCTTC,TRBV9,TRBJ2-1,few,NA
CASSHGLAGAKETQYF,TGTGCCAGCAGCCATGGACTAGCGGGGGCCAAAGAGACCCAGTACTTC,TRBV6-6,TRBJ2-5,few,TRBD2
CATRGLETYNEQFF,TGCGCCACGCGCGGACTAGAAACCTACAATGAGCAGTTCTTC,TRBV5-1,TRBJ2-1,few,TRBD2
CATSDYMTGSEERQYF,TGTGCCACCAGTGACTATATGACAGGGTCGGAAGAGCGGCAGTACTTC,TRBV24-1,TRBJ2-7,NA,TRBD1
CASSVGLGLAGVGIITDTQYF,TGTGCCAGCAGCGTAGGCCTCGGACTAGCGGGAGTGGGAATTATCACAGATACGCAGTATTTT,TRBV9,TRBJ2-3,NA,TRBD2
CASSTYRYSPLHF,TGTGCCAGCAGCACCTACAGATACTCACCCCTCCACTTT,TRBV5-6,TRBJ1-6,NA,NA
CASSVGGPGNSYNEQFF,TGTGCCAGCAGCGTAGGAGGTCCGGGAAACTCCTACAATGAGCAGTTCTTC,TRBV9,TRBJ2-1,few,NA
CASSEWSGTNYGYTF,TGTGCCAGCAGTGAATGGTCAGGAACGAACTATGGCTACACCTTC,TRBV6-1,TRBJ1-2,NA,NA
CASSPPTATFTEAFF,TGCGCCAGCAGCCCCCCGACTGCCACATTCACTGAAGCTTTCTTT,TRBV4-1,TRBJ1-1,NA,NA
CASSLGDSTDTQYF,TGCGCCAGCAGCTTGGGGGATAGCACAGATACGCAGTATTTT,TRBV5-1,TRBJ2-3,many,NA
CASSPRGSNEKLFF,TGTGCCAGCTCACCAAGAGGGTCTAATGAAAAACTGTTTTTT,TRBV3-1,TRBJ1-4,NA,NA
CASGEQGDTWTQYF,TGTGCCAGCGGTGAACAGGGCGATACTTGGACCCAGTACTTC,TRBV6-2/TRBV6-3,TRBJ2-5,NA,NA
CASSPPDGLARVGPQFF,TGTGCCAGCAGCCCTCCCGATGGACTAGCGAGAGTAGGCCCCCAGTTCTTC,TRBV7-3,TRBJ2-1,once,TRBD2
CASSFGTGGGLDYGYTF,TGTGCCAGCAGTTTCGGGACAGGGGGCGGATTAGACTATGGCTACACCTTC,TRBV27,TRBJ1-2,NA,TRBD1
CASCYQGSLGELFF,TGTGCCAGCTGCTACCAGGGCTCCCTCGGGGAGCTGTTTTTT,TRBV6-2/TRBV6-3,TRBJ2-2,NA,NA
CAISSLTEYNSPLHF,TGTGCCATCAGTTCCCTCACAGAGTATAATTCACCCCTCCACTTT,TRBV12-3/TRBV12-4,TRBJ1-6,NA,NA
CASSRTTGTGVHEQYF,TGCGCCAGCAGCCGCACTACCGGGACAGGGGTCCACGAGCAGTACTTC,TRBV4-3,TRBJ2-7,few,TRBD1
CASSSGIGGQETQYF,TGTGCCAGCAGCTCGGGTATAGGGGGCCAAGAGACCCAGTACTTC,TRBV11-2,TRBJ2-5,NA,NA
CASRPGQGVYEQYF,TGCGCCAGCAGACCGGGACAGGGGGTTTACGAGCAGTACTTC,TRBV10-2,TRBJ2-7,NA,TRBD1
CASSLSQTGYTF,TGTGCCAGCAGCCTGTCCCAGACGGGCTACACCTTC,TRBV12-3/TRBV12-4,TRBJ1-2,NA,NA
CASSDYRGTDTQYF,TGTGCCAGCAGTGACTACAGGGGTACAGATACGCAGTATTTT,TRBV6-6,TRBJ2-3,NA,TRBD1
CASSLRQGGQPQHF,TGCGCCAGCAGCCTCCGACAGGGCGGTCAGCCCCAGCATTTT,TRBV7-2,TRBJ1-5,many,TRBD1
CSATTTTMIYGYTF,TGCAGTGCCACCACCACCACTATGATCTATGGCTACACCTTC,TRBV20-1,TRBJ1-2,NA,NA
CASSYSRDAGNTIYF,TGTGCCAGCAGTTACTCGAGGGACGCTGGAAACACCATATATTTT,TRBV6-5,TRBJ1-3,NA,NA